This T cell receptor beta chain stems from a study of brain T cells in children with intractable seizures. The sequenced cases were selected for having the highest brain T cell transcript signatures. General study points: HCMV serostatus was not known, and viral specificity came from CDR3 similarity only.

For this clone: Antigen specificity is unknown.

This table comes from immunoSEQ multiplex PCR, and its TCRdb copy is limited to in-frame clones, with some not included. Here the sample spans around 38,000 clones, about nine tenths being singletons. This CDR3 comprises 18 residues. Germline loops: CDR1 MGHRA, CDR2 YSYEKL. Trimming removed 2 bases at V and 1 base at J, with 18 bases between. V is TRBV4-1 and J is TRBJ1-5; D is perhaps TRBD1 (6 bases). This receptor was taken from a girl aged 2-9 years with tuberous sclerosis and intractable seizures. The sequences come from peripheral blood, collected at surgery. In DNA, the CDR3 is TGCGCCAGCAGCCAACTTCCTATGACAGGAACGAGCAATCAGCCCCAGCATTTT. It specifies CASSQLPMTGTSNQPQHF.